This is a list of T cell receptor beta chains from one sample in a study of cytomegalovirus exposure and HLA in healthy donors. Libraries were prepared by immunoSEQ multiplex PCR; TCRdb keeps only in-frame clonotypes and omits some of them. The profile shows some 110,000 clones, 71% of them singletons. What was sequenced was PBMCs. The receptors were sampled from a female donor in good health and CMV-seronegative. Both conserved end residues are part of each CDR3. The D gene is left open where the match is weak. Clone size is given for some rows only: seen once, a few or many times, or a class if the clone is expanded.

DNA,CDR3,J,size,D,V
TGTGCCAGCAGGGCAGGTAGAGCTTTCTTT,CASRAGRAFF,TRBJ1-1,NA,NA,TRBV6-1
TGCGCCAGCAGCGAGGGACAGTCCGAGGACACTGAAGCTTTCTTT,CASSEGQSEDTEAFF,TRBJ1-1,NA,TRBD1,TRBV5-1
TGTGCCTGGAGTGTACCTGAACGGACAGGCAATCAGCCCCAGCATTTT,CAWSVPERTGNQPQHF,TRBJ1-5,NA,NA,TRBV30
TGTGCCAGCAGCGTAGCCGACAGGTCCTACGAGCAGTACTTC,CASSVADRSYEQYF,TRBJ2-7,NA,NA,TRBV9
TGTGCCAGCAGCCTTGCGGCTGGGGGCGGCTACGAGCAGTACTTC,CASSLAAGGGYEQYF,TRBJ2-7,NA,NA,TRBV7-8
TGTGCCAGCAGCTCCACGGGGAGTCTGGGGTTCTTC,CASSSTGSLGFF,TRBJ2-1,NA,NA,TRBV5-6
TGTGCCAGTAGTATAGCCAGCGGCGGGGACTCCTACGAGCAGTACTTC,CASSIASGGDSYEQYF,TRBJ2-7,NA,NA,TRBV19
TGCAGCGTTGATTCGGGGGGGGGTCAAGAGACCCAGTACTTC,CSVDSGGGQETQYF,TRBJ2-5,NA,TRBD2,TRBV29-1
TGCGCCAGCAGCTTGGCCGGGGACCAAGAGACCCAGTACTTC,CASSLAGDQETQYF,TRBJ2-5,NA,NA,TRBV5-1
TGTGCCAGCACAGAGGCAAGAGGGAACTATGGCTACACCTTC,CASTEARGNYGYTF,TRBJ1-2,NA,NA,TRBV9
TGTGCCAGCAGCTTATCGGTGAGGGACACTGAAGCTTTCTTT,CASSLSVRDTEAFF,TRBJ1-1,NA,NA,TRBV7-9
TGTGCCAGCGCTAGCGGGAGGGCCGTAGAGACCCAGTACTTC,CASASGRAVETQYF,TRBJ2-5,NA,TRBD2,TRBV25-1
TGTGCCAGCAGCTTAGGACTAGCGGGCTCTACCTGGGAGCTGTTTTTT,CASSLGLAGSTWELFF,TRBJ2-2,NA,TRBD2,TRBV7-2
TGTGCCAGCGGGAGGTCAGGGGGCATGAACACTGAAGCTTTCTTT,CASGRSGGMNTEAFF,TRBJ1-1,once,TRBD1,TRBV2
TGTGCCAGCAGCGAGACAGTTTATGCTGTTTATGGCTACACCTTC,CASSETVYAVYGYTF,TRBJ1-2,few,NA,TRBV9
TGTGCCAGCAGTGTCACAGGCCCGAACACCGGGGAGCTGTTTTTT,CASSVTGPNTGELFF,TRBJ2-2,NA,NA,TRBV6-1
TGTGCCAGCAGCAATTCTTGGACAGGTCGGGATGAGCAGTTCTTC,CASSNSWTGRDEQFF,TRBJ2-1,once,TRBD1,TRBV7-9
TGCGCCAGCCACGGCGGGAGCCTCACAGATACGCAGTATTTT,CASHGGSLTDTQYF,TRBJ2-3,once,TRBD2,TRBV5-1
TGTGCCAGCAGTTTATCCGGACAGGGGGCAGGAGGCTACACCTTC,CASSLSGQGAGGYTF,TRBJ1-2,NA,TRBD1,TRBV28
TGTGCCAGCAGCTTGGGGGGGGGTAATGGAGAGACCCAGTACTTC,CASSLGGGNGETQYF,TRBJ2-5,few,TRBD2,TRBV11-3
TGTGCCAGCAGTTTAGGGCTTTGGGGACAGGGACACAATGAGCAGTTCTTC,CASSLGLWGQGHNEQFF,TRBJ2-1,NA,TRBD1,TRBV27
TGCGCCAGCCACTTAGGGGTTGTCGGGGGGGGCAATGAGCAGTTCTTC,CASHLGVVGGGNEQFF,TRBJ2-1,NA,TRBD2,TRBV5-1
TGCGCCAGCAGCCCATATGGGGGGGAGACCCAGTACTTC,CASSPYGGETQYF,TRBJ2-5,few,NA,TRBV4-1
TGCGCCAGCAGACCTAGCGGCCTGGGAGATACGCAGTATTTT,CASRPSGLGDTQYF,TRBJ2-3,few,TRBD2,TRBV5-1
TGTGCCAGCAGCCCCCCAGGCTTTACAGATACGCAGTATTTT,CASSPPGFTDTQYF,TRBJ2-3,once,NA,TRBV7-9
TGTGCCAGCTCACCAGCCGGGACAGGGGGTTTCTCTGGGGCCAACGTCCTGACTTTC,CASSPAGTGGFSGANVLTF,TRBJ2-6,NA,TRBD1,TRBV18
TGTGCCAGCAGTACCTACAGGGGGCATAGCAATCAGCCCCAGCATTTT,CASSTYRGHSNQPQHF,TRBJ1-5,NA,TRBD1,TRBV27
TGTGCCAGCAGTTTAATCCCACAGGGGCAGACCGGGGAGCTGTTTTTT,CASSLIPQGQTGELFF,TRBJ2-2,NA,TRBD1,TRBV27
TGTGCCAGCAATATGAACAGGGAACGGGATGAAGCTTTCTTT,CASNMNRERDEAFF,TRBJ1-1,NA,NA,TRBV2
TGTGCCAACCGGACAGGGCATAAAAACATTCAGTACTTC,CANRTGHKNIQYF,TRBJ2-4,once,TRBD1,TRBV2